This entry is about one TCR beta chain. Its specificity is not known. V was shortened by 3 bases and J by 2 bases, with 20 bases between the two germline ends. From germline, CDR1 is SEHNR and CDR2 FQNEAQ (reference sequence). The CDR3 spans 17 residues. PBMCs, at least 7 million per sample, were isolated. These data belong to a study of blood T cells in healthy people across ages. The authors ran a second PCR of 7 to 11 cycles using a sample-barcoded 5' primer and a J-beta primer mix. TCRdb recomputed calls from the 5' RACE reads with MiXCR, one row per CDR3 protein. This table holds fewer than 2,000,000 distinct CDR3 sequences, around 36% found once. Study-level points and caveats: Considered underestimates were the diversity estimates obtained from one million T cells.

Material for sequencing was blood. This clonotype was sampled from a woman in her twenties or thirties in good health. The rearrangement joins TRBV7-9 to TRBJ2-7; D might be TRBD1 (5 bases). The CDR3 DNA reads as TGTGCCAGCAGCTTCGCCGATATGGGGCTGGCGGCCTACGAGCAGTACTTC. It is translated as CASSFADMGLAAYEQYF.